This section outlines one T cell receptor beta chain sequence together with its context. Method: immunoSEQ multiplex PCR; TCRdb's copy keeps in-frame clones and lacks some. Counted here are about 140,000 clones, approximately 85% occurring once; the ten biggest clones make up around 3.2%. This entry is derived from a study of blood T cell repertoires in COVID-19. On the study more broadly: Sites across the United States, Italy and Spain contributed samples from acute and convalescent COVID-19. Sample material is recorded as cDNA or gDNA derived from T cells, B-cell-depleted T cells, or PBMCs.

Germline V gene lookup returns CDR1 MNHEY and CDR2 SMNVEV (reference sequence). J gave up 3 bases and V 6 bases, and 8 bases lay outside the gene matches. CDR3 length equals 16 residues. What was sequenced was peripheral blood. The chain joins TRBV27 to TRBJ1-4; 9 bases align to TRBD1. The receptor was isolated from a middle-aged man with acute or convalescent COVID-19. The CDR3 region has the DNA TGTGCCAGCAGACCGGGACAGGGTACGGCTAATGAAAAACTGTTTTTT. Its translation is CASRPGQGTANEKLFF.